One and the same sample provided the 18 T cell receptor beta chains below, sequenced in a study of T cells after yellow fever vaccination. TCRdb re-analysed the 5' RACE reads in MiXCR, keeping a single row per CDR3 protein. The table has roughly 340,000 distinct CDR3 sequences, under 5% seen once; the top ten hold 20% to 25%. The sample here was PBMCs, taken 5 days after the yellow fever booster vaccination. Receptors were obtained from a young man who received the YFV17D yellow fever vaccine.

The CDR3 bases are TGTGCCAGCAGCTCCGGGACACCGCCCCAAGAGACCCAGTACTTC. Its translation: CASSSGTPPQETQYF. The chain couples TRBV11-3 to TRBJ2-5, with a tentative D call TRBD1 (6 bases). V lost 4 bases to trimming and J lost 1 base, with 13 bases between them. Germline assignment: CDR1 SGHNT and CDR2 YENEEA. The CDR3 sequence is 15 residues long.

This clonotype was counted a single time. The chain carries TRBV5-4 and TRBJ2-3; D is unresolved. V shed 4 bases and J shed 1 base, with 16 bases lying between them. This CDR3 contains 16 residues. Germline V gene lookup returns CDR1 SGHNT and CDR2 YYREEE (reference sequence). The CDR3 sequence is CASSGLEVLGTDTQYF. Written as DNA, the CDR3 is TGTGCCAGCAGCGGGCTCGAGGTCCTGGGCACAGATACGCAGTATTTT.

This clonotype has a handful of counts. The J gene is TRBJ1-3, the V gene TRBV7-2; a possible D gene is TRBD1 (5 bases). V was cut by 5 bases and J by 1 base, with 12 bases left in between. This CDR3 has 15 residues. Germline CDR1 reads SGHTA; CDR2 reads FQGNSA. CDR3 in DNA: TGTGCCAGCAGCCAGAGGTGGGGGTCTGGAAACACCATATATTTT. It codes for CASSQRWGSGNTIYF.

A few counts support this clonotype. The chain employs TRBV29-1 and TRBJ1-2; maybe TRBD1 (5 bases). Trimming stripped 0 bases from V and 4 bases from J, with 9 bases between. Germline assignment: CDR1 SQVTM and CDR2 ANQGSEA. The CDR3 totals 13 residues. CDR3 sequence (DNA): TGCAGCGTTGAAGAATCAGGGATCTATGGCTACACCTTC. This codes for CSVEESGIYGYTF. Variable domain in full (rest from reference TRBV29-1 and TRBJ1-2): SAVISQKPSRDICQRGTSLTIQCQVDSQVTMMFWYRQQPGQSLTLIATANQGSEATYESGFVIDKFPISRPNLTFSTLTVSNMSPEDSSIYLCSVEESGIYGYTFGSGTRLTVV.

This clonotype was seen more than once but under ten times. The CDR3, as DNA: TGTGCCAGCAGTCCCCGCCGACAGGGTGGCTACACCTTC. This gives the protein CASSPRRQGGYTF. This chain links TRBV27 with TRBJ1-2; TRBD1 matches at 7 bases. Germline lookup yields CDR1 MNHEY and CDR2 SMNVEV (reference sequence). The CDR3 sequence is 13 residues long. The V and J ends lost 5 bases and 7 bases, in that order; junction bases with no gene match: 7.

DNA for the CDR3: TGTGCCAGCACCACAACGGAGGGTCCTGTAAGGAGCGCTTTCTTT. Translation: CASTTTEGPVRSAFF. This chain joins TRBV27 and TRBJ1-1; D remains unclear. This CDR3 is 15 amino acids long. The V gene lost 7 bases and the J gene lost 11 bases, with 26 bases spanning the gap. Germline V gene lookup returns CDR1 MNHEY and CDR2 SMNVEV (reference sequence).

The rearrangement links TRBV4-3 to TRBJ1-5, with 10 bases matching TRBD1. CDR1 LGHNA and CDR2 YSLEER come from the germline V gene. The CDR3 loop spans 17 amino acids. The ends lost 3 bases at V and 0 bases at J; junction bases unmatched: 5. The CDR3 protein is CASSQWGTGVSNQPQHF. CDR3 DNA: TGCGCCAGCAGCCAGTGGGGGACAGGGGTTAGCAATCAGCCCCAGCATTTT.

This clonotype has a count of ten or more. This rearrangement joins TRBV5-1 to TRBJ1-3, with TRBD1 as a possible D gene (6 bases). The germline V and J ends were trimmed by 4 bases and 4 bases, with 18 bases remaining between them. CDR1 and CDR2 (germline): SGHRS, YFSETQ. The CDR3 sequence is 16 residues long. The CDR3 protein is CASSTQAGGDGNTIYF. DNA for the CDR3: TGCGCCAGCAGCACCCAAGCGGGGGGCGACGGAAACACCATATATTTT.

This clonotype has a handful of counts. The chain combines TRBV7-2 with TRBJ1-2, with D maybe TRBD1 (6 bases). Germline assignment: CDR1 SGHTA and CDR2 FQGNSA. CDR3 length equals 13 residues. The V gene lost 4 bases and the J gene lost 6 bases, with 12 bases spanning the gap. CDR3 DNA: TGTGCCAGCAGCTCAGGGGATCCGGATGGCTACACCTTC. Its protein is CASSSGDPDGYTF.

This clonotype appeared many times. J is TRBJ1-4 and V is TRBV27; D is perhaps TRBD1 (5 bases). V lost 5 bases and J lost 10, with 11 bases in between. CDR3 length equals 12 residues. Per germline, CDR1 MNHEY and CDR2 SMNVEV (reference sequence). The CDR3 loop reads CASSQVGGKLFF. CDR3 in DNA: TGTGCCAGCAGTCAAGTCGGGGGAAAACTGTTTTTT.

This clonotype was counted between two and nine times. The genes are TRBV7-2 and TRBJ2-5; D is ambiguous. The germline V and J ends were trimmed by 3 bases and 5 bases, with 10 bases remaining between them. Per the germline V gene, CDR1 is SGHTA and CDR2 is FQGNSA. The CDR3 is made up of 13 amino acids. Written as DNA, the CDR3 is TGTGCCAGCAGCTTTTGGGTTCGGGAGACCCAGTACTTC. Translation gives CASSFWVRETQYF.

This clonotype was counted a few times. J is TRBJ2-1 and V is TRBV4-3; tentative D call: TRBD2 (5 bases). The CDR3 covers 16 residues. V was clipped by 1 base and J by 0 bases, with 10 bases between them. The V gene's germline CDR1 is LGHNA and CDR2 YSLEER. The CDR3 nucleotides read TGCGCCAGCAGCCAAGGGGAGTCCTACTCCTACAATGAGCAGTTCTTC. The encoded protein is CASSQGESYSYNEQFF.

The sample holds many counts of this clonotype. The V and J genes are TRBV7-2 and TRBJ2-1; 13 nucleotides match TRBD2. The germline gives CDR1 SGHTA, CDR2 FQGNSA. This CDR3 region has 15 residues. J was trimmed by 9 bases and V by 5 bases; bases with no gene match: 7. The CDR3 bases are TGTGCCAGCAGCCCAACTAGCGGGGGGGCCCGTGAGCAGTTCTTC. It translates to CASSPTSGGAREQFF.

The chain links TRBV15 to TRBJ1-1, with a weak D call TRBD1 (5 bases). The germline V and J ends were trimmed by 1 base and 11 bases, with 14 bases remaining between them. Germline CDR1 reads LNHNV; CDR2 reads YYDKDF (reference sequence). The CDR3 covers 13 residues. Here the CDR3 reads CATSRAGWGDAFF. Here the CDR3 DNA reads TGTGCCACCAGCAGAGCAGGGTGGGGGGACGCTTTCTTT.

This clonotype has only a few counts. The chain combines TRBV20-1 with TRBJ1-6; 7 nucleotides match TRBD1. CDR3 length equals 14 residues. Germline CDR1 DFQATT, CDR2 SNEGSKA (reference sequence). The ends lost 2 bases at V and 9 bases at J; junction bases unmatched: 7. The DNA for the CDR3 is TGCAGTGCTAGACCCGACAGGGACTTTTCACCCCTCCACTTT. Amino acids: CSARPDRDFSPLHF.

This chain connects TRBV5-6 to TRBJ1-6, with a weak D call TRBD1 (5 bases). Per the germline V gene, CDR1 is SGHDT and CDR2 is YYEEEE. Trimming shortened V by 2 bases and J by 10 bases, and 13 bases separated the two germline ends. The CDR3 has 14 residues. DNA for the CDR3: TGTGCCAGCAGCTTTATAGGGGCCACCTCACCCCTCCACTTT. Residues: CASSFIGATSPLHF.

This clonotype was seen a few times. The rearrangement uses TRBV12-3 or TRBV12-4 and TRBJ1-2, with D tentatively TRBD1 (5 bases). V was clipped by 5 bases and J by 4 bases, with 8 bases between them. This CDR3 has 12 amino acids. For the CDR3, the DNA is TGTGCCAGCAGTCGACAGTCCTATGGCTACACCTTC. Translation gives CASSRQSYGYTF.

This chain links TRBV27 with TRBJ1-6; D might be TRBD1 (6 bases). V lost 6 bases, J lost 9 bases, and 18 bases lay in between. The germline V gene has CDR1 MNHEY and CDR2 SMNVEV (reference sequence). This CDR3 is 15 amino acids long. DNA of the CDR3: TGTGCCAGCAGGGGAACTACAGGGAAAACTTCACCCCTCCACTTT. Translated: CASRGTTGKTSPLHF.